Sequencing of this TCR beta chain was carried out in a study of naive and memory T cell subsets. From the second PCR step, alpha and beta chains were amplified apart. Four subsets defined by CD45RA and CD27 were sorted after CD3, CD4, CD8 and live/dead staining. General study findings and limits: In CD4 and CD8 cells, diversity dropped from naive through EMRA. TCR abundance followed a power law differing between naive and memory subsets.

V lost 6 bases to trimming and J lost 4 bases; unmatched junction nucleotides: 9. This CDR3 comprises 14 residues. Two oligonucleotides, mixed equimolar, formed the beta constant-region primer covering TRBC1 and TRBC2. Each CDR3 protein is one row after TCRdb ran MiXCR on the UMI-ligation and nested PCR reads. Of around 35,000 distinct CDR3 sequences detected, 13% appear once; the ten largest clones hold 22%. This clonotype was counted ten times or more. Antigen: not known. The chain uses TRBV12-3 or TRBV12-4 and TRBJ2-7; 7 positions match TRBD2. This TCR was recovered from a human donor in good health. The sequencing input was effector memory CD4+ T cells from blood. Subset of the sample: effector memory, CD45RA- CD27-. CDR3 region: CASRPSGGGYEQYF. The CDR3 DNA follows: TGTGCCAGCAGGCCTTCAGGCGGGGGTTACGAGCAGTACTTC.